The 11 T cell receptor beta chains given below trace back to one sample, sequenced in a study of identical twins. TCRdb ran MiXCR on the 5' RACE reads and lists one entry per CDR3 protein. The sample shows about 530,000 distinct CDR3 sequences, around 20% of them seen only once. These data also featured in a second study, about yellow fever vaccine responses in identical twins.

The sequenced material came from CD4+ T cells sorted from blood. These receptor sequences come from a woman aged 18-29 years in good health.

This chain uses TRBV4-2 with TRBJ1-2; 11 bases are a match to TRBD1. Germline CDR1 is LGHNA and CDR2 is YNFKEQ. Losses at the gene ends were 0 bases for V and 4 bases for J; bases not matched to a gene: 10. CDR3 length equals 18 residues. The CDR3 region has the DNA TGTGCCAGCAGCCAAGAAGGCGGACAGGGGGCGCGAAGCTATGGCTACACCTTC. Encoded protein: CASSQEGGQGARSYGYTF.

The chain joins TRBV6-2 or TRBV6-3 to TRBJ2-1, with D unresolved. This CDR3 is 13 amino acids long. Germline V gene data show CDR1 as MNHEY and CDR2 as SVGEGT. V gave up 6 bases and J gave up 8 bases, with 14 bases separating them. The CDR3 loop is CASSTPNRYEQFF. Written as DNA, the CDR3 is TGTGCCAGCAGCACACCCAATAGATATGAGCAGTTCTTC.

This clonotype was seen only a few times. This sequence joins TRBV10-2 and TRBJ1-6; D is undetermined. This CDR3 region has 13 residues. The germline gives CDR1 WSHSY, CDR2 SAAADI. The germline V and J ends were trimmed by 7 bases and 9 bases, with 13 bases remaining between them. Written as DNA, the CDR3 is TGCGCCAGCAATCGAGGGCAGCGTTCACCCCTCCACTTT. Translated, it gives CASNRGQRSPLHF.

The rearrangement links TRBV14 to TRBJ2-5; D is unclear. Germline V lookup: CDR1 SGHDN, CDR2 FVKESK. The germline V and J ends were trimmed by 3 bases and 5 bases, with 19 bases remaining between them. The CDR3 runs 16 residues. In DNA, the CDR3 is TGTGCCAGCAGCCACGTTCTCAGCCCGTCGCGGGAGACCCAGTACTTC. Residues: CASSHVLSPSRETQYF. Combining the CDR3 with reference TRBV14 and TRBJ2-5 gives the whole variable domain EAGVTQFPSHSVIEKGQTVTLRCDPISGHDNLYWYRRVMGKEIKFLLHFVKESKQDESGMPNNRFLAERTGGTYSTLKVQPAELEDSGVYFCASSHVLSPSRETQYFGPGTRLLVL.

The gene calls are TRBV6-5 and TRBJ1-1; 8 bases line up with TRBD1. The CDR3 length is 15 residues. The germline V gene encodes CDR1 MNHEY and CDR2 SVGAGI. V was pared by 4 bases and J by 4 bases, with 8 bases of the junction left unmatched. The CDR3 DNA reads TGTGCCAGCAGTTCAAAAGACAGGGGACGCACTGAAGCTTTCTTT. Protein product: CASSSKDRGRTEAFF.

The chain uses TRBV6-2 or TRBV6-3 and TRBJ2-7; D not certain. The ends were cut back, 0 bases at V and 3 bases at J, with 12 bases in the middle. Germline CDR1 reads MNHEY; CDR2 reads SVGEGT. The CDR3 is made up of 15 amino acids. As DNA, the CDR3 is TGTGCCAGCAGTTACTCTGGAACAGTCAACTACGAGCAGTACGTC. Translating gives CASSYSGTVNYEQYV.

The genes are TRBV11-2 and TRBJ1-1; D unresolved. Per the germline V gene, CDR1 is SGHAT and CDR2 is FQNNGV. V dropped 1 base and J dropped 4 bases, with 16 bases sitting between them. This CDR3 region has 16 residues. The CDR3 DNA sequence: TGTGCCAGCAGCTTAGGAAAACGGACGGAGGCCACTGAAGCTTTCTTT. Amino acids: CASSLGKRTEATEAFF.

This clonotype was counted a few times. This chain connects TRBV4-1 to TRBJ2-1; D unclear. CDR1 and CDR2 (germline): MGHRA, YSYEKL. The CDR3 extends over 15 amino acids. The V gene lost 0 bases and the J gene lost 0 bases, with 6 bases spanning the gap. The CDR3 region is CASSQDVGSYNEQFF. CDR3 nucleotide sequence: TGCGCCAGCAGCCAAGATGTGGGCTCCTACAATGAGCAGTTCTTC.

Details on this clonotype: Mismatch with germline at one junction end may stem from a read error. This sequence joins TRBV12-3 or TRBV12-4 and TRBJ2-1; TRBD2 agrees at 16 bases. CDR3 length: 18 residues. The CDR3 is CTSSGTSGRAIVYNEQFF. The CDR3 DNA reads TGTACCAGCAGCGGGACTAGCGGGAGGGCCATCGTATACAATGAGCAGTTCTTC.

The J gene is TRBJ1-1, the V gene TRBV2; D gene uncertain. The V end was cut by 10 bases, the J end by 2 bases, with 8 bases between. Germline CDR1 reads SNHLY; CDR2 reads FYNNEI. The CDR3 consists of 11 residues. CDR3: CATQDNTEAFF. CDR3 coding DNA: TGTGCCACTCAGGATAACACTGAAGCTTTCTTT.

There are many counts of this clonotype. The rearrangement joins TRBV12-3 or TRBV12-4 to TRBJ2-7; 7 bases align to TRBD1. The CDR3 extends over 14 amino acids. V dropped 3 bases and J dropped 0; count of bases not matched to a gene: 2. The CDR3 loop reads CASSFRGSSYEQYF. CDR3 bases: TGTGCCAGCAGTTTCAGGGGGTCCTCCTACGAGCAGTACTTC.